The T cell receptor (beta chain) under discussion was sequenced for a study of cytomegalovirus exposure and HLA in healthy donors. Study details: The study placed about 81% of its approximately 400 genotyped donors in the Caucasian-associated ancestry cluster. General study findings and limits: In a later analysis, more than 15,000 TCR beta sequences were associated with HLA alleles at 0.05 false discovery rate.

The PCR was carried out with 60 Vbeta primers and 13 Jbeta primers. Sequencing was performed with immunoSEQ multiplex PCR; in TCRdb, only in-frame clones are kept and a portion is missing. This table holds some 120,000 clones, approximately 87% found once. As regards this clone: Its antigen remains unknown.

Trimming cost V 2 bases and J 4 bases, with 12 bases left between them. The CDR3 totals 15 residues. The germline CDR1 and CDR2 sequences are ENHRY and SYGVKD. The study sampled nominally healthy donors, though unrecorded immune exposures were likely. V usage is TRBV10-3 and J usage is TRBJ1-3, with a weak D call TRBD1 (5 bases). The sample was PBMCs. The TCR comes from a young man in good health and CMV-seropositive. CDR3 sequence reads: CAISEPGLTGNTIYF. The CDR3 nucleotides read TGTGCCATCAGTGAGCCGGGACTAACGGGAAACACCATATATTTT.